These T cell receptor beta chains were read from a single sample in a study of memory CD4+ T cells and cytomegalovirus serostatus. Clones were sequenced by immunoSEQ multiplex PCR, and TCRdb holds only the in-frame ones, with some missing. The sample shows 70,000 to 95,000 clones, more than 70% of them seen only once. Sequencing was done on a sample of memory CD4+ T cells from blood. All receptors come from an adult in good health and CMV-seronegative. Each CDR3 is given with its conserved first and last residue. D genes are given only for firm matches. Where a row states a size, it is once, few, many or the class of an expanded clone; other rows omit it.

clone size	V gene	D gene	J gene	CDR3 length	CDR3 DNA	CDR3 protein
.	TRBV4-3	.	TRBJ2-2	15	TGCGCCAGCAGCCTTGGGACCGCGAACACCGGGGAGCTGTTTTTT	CASSLGTANTGELFF
once	TRBV6-1	.	TRBJ1-5	14	TGTGCCAGCAGCGAACAGGCGAACAATCAGCCCCAGCATTTT	CASSEQANNQPQHF
.	TRBV5-1	TRBD2	TRBJ2-5	14	TGCGCCAGCAGCTCGGGGGGTCCCCAAGAGACCCAGTACTTC	CASSSGGPQETQYF
.	TRBV7-2	TRBD1	TRBJ2-3	15	TGTGCCAGCGGGCTGACGACAGGGTTTAAAAATACGCAGTATTTT	CASGLTTGFKNTQYF
.	TRBV14	TRBD2	TRBJ2-7	18	TGTGCCAGCAGCCAAGATCCCCCGACTAGCGGGCATTCCTACGAGCAGTACTTC	CASSQDPPTSGHSYEQYF
.	TRBV9	.	TRBJ2-5	13	TGTGCCAGCAGCACCCTTGGAGAAGAGACCCAGTACTTC	CASSTLGEETQYF
.	TRBV5-4	.	TRBJ1-1	13	TGTGCCAGCAGCGTGGACAGCAACACTGAAGCTTTCTTT	CASSVDSNTEAFF
.	TRBV30	.	TRBJ2-3	13	TGTGCCTGGAGTAGAGGGATCACAGATACGCAGTATTTT	CAWSRGITDTQYF
.	TRBV7-9	.	TRBJ2-3	14	TGTGCCACCCCAAAATCATTTAGTACAGATACGCAGTATTTT	CATPKSFSTDTQYF
.	TRBV11-2	TRBD1	TRBJ1-2	13	TGTGCCAGCAGCTCCAGGGGGCGCTGGGGCTACACCTTC	CASSSRGRWGYTF
.	TRBV30	TRBD1	TRBJ1-5	13	TGTGCCTGGGGACAGGGGGATAATCAGCCCCAGCATTTT	CAWGQGDNQPQHF
.	TRBV18	.	TRBJ2-7	14	TGTGCCAGCTCAGCAAACAGGGTCTCCTACGAGCAGTACTTC	CASSANRVSYEQYF
.	TRBV10-3	.	TRBJ1-5	16	TGTGCCATCAGTGAGTCGGCCGGGGGCAGCAATCAGCCCCAGCATTTT	CAISESAGGSNQPQHF
.	TRBV7-7	.	TRBJ2-7	14	TGTGCTAGCAGCTTATCTTTGAGCTCCTACGAGCAGTACTTC	CASSLSLSSYEQYF